The sequence of this TCR beta chain was determined in a study of blood T cells in healthy people across ages. About the research overall: When template switching was applied, about one barcoded beta molecule was captured per two T cells.

The study, taken as a whole, reports: Significant beta diversity loss was already apparent by age roughly 40, declining roughly linearly.

The authors ran a second PCR of 7 to 11 cycles using a sample-barcoded 5' primer and a J-beta primer mix. TCRdb passed the 5' RACE reads through MiXCR, listing each CDR3 protein once. The table has 580,000 or so distinct CDR3 sequences, more than 45% seen once. The CDR3 covers 13 residues. The germline CDR1 and CDR2 sequences are SQVTM and ANQGSEA. About this clonotype itself: What it binds is unknown.

Sequencing was done on a sample of blood. This sequence joins TRBV29-1 and TRBJ2-6; D remains unclear. The sequence derives from a man aged 80 or over in good health. CDR3 sequence (DNA): TGCAGACCCTCAGGCACTGGGGCCAACGTCCTGACTTTC. This codes for CRPSGTGANVLTF.